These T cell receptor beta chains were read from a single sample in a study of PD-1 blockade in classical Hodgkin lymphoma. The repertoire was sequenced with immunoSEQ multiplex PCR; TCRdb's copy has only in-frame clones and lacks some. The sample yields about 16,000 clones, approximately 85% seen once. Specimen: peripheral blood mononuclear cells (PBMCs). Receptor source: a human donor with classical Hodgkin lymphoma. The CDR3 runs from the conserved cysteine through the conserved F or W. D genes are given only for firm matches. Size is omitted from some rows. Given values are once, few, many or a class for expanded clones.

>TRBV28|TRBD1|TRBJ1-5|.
TGTGCCAGCAGTTTATACAGGGGAGATCAGCCCCAGCATTTT
CASSLYRGDQPQHF
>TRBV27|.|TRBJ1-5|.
TGTGCCAGCAGTTTAGGAAGCAATCAGCCCCAGCATTTT
CASSLGSNQPQHF
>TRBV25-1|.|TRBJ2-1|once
TGTGCCAGCAGTGGACATAGAGAGCAGTTCTTC
CASSGHREQFF
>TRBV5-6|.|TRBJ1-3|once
TGTGCCAGCAACCCTCACCGAACCTTCTCTGGAAACACCATATATTTT
CASNPHRTFSGNTIYF
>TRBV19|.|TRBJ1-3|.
TGTGCCAGTAGTTGGGACTCTGGAAACACCATATATTTT
CASSWDSGNTIYF
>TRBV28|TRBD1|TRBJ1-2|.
TGTGCCAGCACCCGGGACAGGGGGATCTCTGGCTACACCTTC
CASTRDRGISGYTF
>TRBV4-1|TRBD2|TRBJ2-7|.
TGCGCCAGCAGCCTATTGGGAACTAGCGGTCTCGAGCAGTACTTC
CASSLLGTSGLEQYF
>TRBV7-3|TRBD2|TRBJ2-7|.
TGTGCCAGCAGCTCCCGAAGCGGGAGTGTCTACGAGCAGTACTTC
CASSSRSGSVYEQYF
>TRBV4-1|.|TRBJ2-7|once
TGCGCCAGCAGCCAAGACCCGCGGGATCCGCGGACCGCGGCCTACGAGCAGTACTTC
CASSQDPRDPRTAAYEQYF
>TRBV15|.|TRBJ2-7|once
TGTGCCACCAGCAGAGATCAAGGGGTAGTCTACGAGCAGTACTTC
CATSRDQGVVYEQYF
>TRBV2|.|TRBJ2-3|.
TGTGCCAGCAGTGATCGAGCGGCCACAGATACGCAGTATTTT
CASSDRAATDTQYF
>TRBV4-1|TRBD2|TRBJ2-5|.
TGCGCCAGCAGCCCCGGAAGGGGAGGACTAGGGGCCCTGGAGACCCAGTACTTC
CASSPGRGGLGALETQYF
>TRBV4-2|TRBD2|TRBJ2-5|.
TGTGCCAGCAGCCAAGAACTAGCGGGAGGTTACCGGGATGATAAGGAGACCCAGTACTTC
CASSQELAGGYRDDKETQYF
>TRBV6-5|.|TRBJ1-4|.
TGCGCCAGCAGTTACGGGCCAGGGTCCGAAAAACTGTTTTTT
CASSYGPGSEKLFF
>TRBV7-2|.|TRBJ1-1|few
TGTGCCAGCAGCTTAAGACCGAACACTGAAGCTTTCTTT
CASSLRPNTEAFF
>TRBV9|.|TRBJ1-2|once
TGTGCCAGCAGCGGCAGGGAGTCAGGGAATTATGGCTACACCTTC
CASSGRESGNYGYTF
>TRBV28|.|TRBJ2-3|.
TGTGCCAGCAGAGATCCGTTGGATACGCAGTATTTT
CASRDPLDTQYF
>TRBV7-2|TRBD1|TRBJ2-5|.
TGTGCCAGCAGTCAGACAGGGATCGGAGAGACCCAGTACTTC
CASSQTGIGETQYF
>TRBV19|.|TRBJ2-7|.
TGTGCCAGTAGGGCGATCGGGGACGACCCCCTACGGGCGAAGTACTTC
CASRAIGDDPLRAKYF
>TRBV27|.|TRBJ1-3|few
TGTGCCAGCAGTTTATCCCAGGGGATTGGAAACACCATATATTTT
CASSLSQGIGNTIYF
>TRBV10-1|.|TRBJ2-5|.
TGCGCCAGCAGTGATAATCTGAGAGAGACCCAGTACTTC
CASSDNLRETQYF
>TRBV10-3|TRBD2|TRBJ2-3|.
TGTGCCATCAGTGATCCCGGACTAGCGGGACGGTCAGATACGCAGTATTTT
CAISDPGLAGRSDTQYF
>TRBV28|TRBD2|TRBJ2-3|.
TGTGCCAGCAGTTTCCCTAGCGGGTTGACAGATACGCAGTATTTT
CASSFPSGLTDTQYF
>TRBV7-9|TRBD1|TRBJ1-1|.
TGTGCCAGCAAGGAGGGGGCTGGTAACACTGAAGCTTTCTTT
CASKEGAGNTEAFF
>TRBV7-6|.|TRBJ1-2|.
TGTGCCAGCGGGGGGAAGGGCTATGGCTACACCTTC
CASGGKGYGYTF
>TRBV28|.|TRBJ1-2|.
TGTGCCAGCGGATCTTCCGCCTATGGCTACACCTTC
CASGSSAYGYTF
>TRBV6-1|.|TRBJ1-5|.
TGTGCCAGCAGCGAGCGCAATAATCAGCCCCAGCATTTT
CASSERNNQPQHF
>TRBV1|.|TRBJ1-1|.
.
CTSSQEQDKGYVCLNTEAFF
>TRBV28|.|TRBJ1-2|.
TGTGCCAGCAGTTCCGACAGCTATGGCTACACCTTC
CASSSDSYGYTF
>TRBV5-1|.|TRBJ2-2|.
TGCGCCAGCAGCTTGATGTCCGGGGCGAACACCGGGGAGCTGTTTTTT
CASSLMSGANTGELFF
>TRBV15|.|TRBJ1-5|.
TGTGCCACCAGCCCTCCTCGGGGGGGACCCCAGCATTTT
CATSPPRGGPQHF
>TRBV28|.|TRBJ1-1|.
TGTGCCAGCAGTTTGGCCGGGGCGATGTTGAACACTGAAGCTTTCTTT
CASSLAGAMLNTEAFF
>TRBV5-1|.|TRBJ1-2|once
TGCGCCAGCAGCTTGGTGTCGCTCGCAAACGGCTACACCTTC
CASSLVSLANGYTF
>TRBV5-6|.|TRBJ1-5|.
TGTGCCAGCAGCTTGGGACAGTTCAATCAGCCCCAGCATTTT
CASSLGQFNQPQHF
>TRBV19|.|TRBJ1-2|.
TGTGCCAGTCGGAGGGTTCCCTATGGCTACACCTTC
CASRRVPYGYTF
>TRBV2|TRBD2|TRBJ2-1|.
TGTGCCACTTCTAGCGGAGCCAACAATGAGCAGTTCTTC
CATSSGANNEQFF
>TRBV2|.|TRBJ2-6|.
TGTGCCAGCAGTGAAGAAGCATCTGGGGCCAACGTCCTGACTTTC
CASSEEASGANVLTF
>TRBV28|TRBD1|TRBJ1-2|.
TGTGCCAGCAGGACAGGGGCTAACTATGGCTACACCTTC
CASRTGANYGYTF
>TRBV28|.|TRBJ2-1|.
TGTGCCAGCAGGGAAGCCGAGTTGTCTCGGTACAATGAGCAGTTCTTC
CASREAELSRYNEQFF